This T cell receptor (beta chain) was recovered during a study of blood T cell repertoires in COVID-19. Study information: Both acute and convalescent COVID-19 samples were obtained from the United States, Italy and Spain. Sources were T cells, B-cell-depleted T cells, or PBMCs; the material itself was cDNA or gDNA.

This clone was picked up many times. V lost 0 bases and J lost 4, with 7 bases in between. The CDR3 is made up of 15 amino acids. Germline assignment: CDR1 LGHDT and CDR2 YNNKEL (reference sequence). Method: immunoSEQ multiplex PCR; TCRdb's copy keeps in-frame clones and lacks some. The sample yields 200,000 to 250,000 clones, 70% to 90% seen once. Participant ages covered roughly 18 to 89 years across about two dozen US areas. All recovered Cohort 3 donors got two negative PCRs, got clearance, or saw symptom resolution. The sequencing input was PBMCs or T cells enriched from blood (not recorded which). The sequence derives from a man aged 40-49 years who had recovered from COVID-19. The chain carries TRBV3-1 (or the pseudogene TRBV3-2) and TRBJ1-6; D might be TRBD1 (6 bases). The CDR3 sequence is CASSQEQGYNSPLHF. CDR3 coding DNA: TGTGCCAGCAGCCAAGAACAGGGTTATAATTCACCCCTCCACTTT.